The next 5 T cell receptor beta chains were all read from a single sample in a study of T-cell memory formation after mild COVID-19. TCRdb itself ran the 5' RACE reads through MiXCR, one entry per CDR3 protein. The sample gives 310,000 or so distinct CDR3 sequences, about 15% of which show up once; over 20% is in the top ten. The source material was PBMCs or a T cell subset sorted from them (not recorded which). These TCRs come from a man younger than 30 who had mild COVID-19 (a few samples of this study predate the infection). Cell type and time point are not known.

V and J are TRBV7-9 and TRBJ2-3; TRBD1 matches at 12 bases. The CDR3 runs 18 residues. Germline V gene data show CDR1 as SEHNR and CDR2 as FQNEAQ (reference sequence). With 0 bases clipped from V and 6 bases from J, the junction kept 10 bases outside the gene matches. CDR3 sequence (DNA): TGTGCCAGCAGCTTAGCAACCGGGACAGGGGGCGCAAGGGATACGCAGTATTTT. Protein: CASSLATGTGGARDTQYF.

The table lists this clonotype with a few counts. The J gene is TRBJ2-1, the V gene TRBV5-1, with 8 bases lining up with TRBD2. The CDR3 length is 15 residues. The ends lost 0 bases at V and 6 bases at J; junction bases unmatched: 5. Germline assignment: CDR1 SGHRS and CDR2 YFSETQ. This CDR3 is CASSLERGYTNEQFF. The CDR3 region has the DNA TGCGCCAGCAGCTTGGAGCGGGGGTACACCAATGAGCAGTTCTTC.

This clonotype was counted only a few times. V usage is TRBV4-2 and J usage is TRBJ1-1; 7 bases agree with TRBD1. The CDR3 extends over 13 amino acids. V dropped 6 bases and J dropped 5; count of bases not matched to a gene: 6. Germline-derived CDR1 and CDR2 are LGHNA and YNFKEQ. In nucleotides, the CDR3 is TGTGCCAGCAGAAAGACAGGGCAAACTGAAGCTTTCTTT. Translating gives CASRKTGQTEAFF.

In its sample, this clonotype was seen a few times. The chain couples TRBV6-1 to TRBJ2-2; the match to TRBD1 covers 9 bases. The CDR3 runs 16 residues. Trimming at V came to 7 bases and at J to 1 base, leaving 7 bases not matched to a gene. The germline gives CDR1 MNHNS, CDR2 SASEGT. The CDR3: CASITRDRVNTGELFF. CDR3 DNA sequence: TGTGCCAGCATTACCCGGGACAGGGTGAACACCGGGGAGCTGTTTTTT.

This clonotype has a count of ten or more. The V and J genes are TRBV5-1 and TRBJ2-1; TRBD2 agrees at 8 bases. This CDR3 has 14 residues. CDR1 and CDR2 from the germline V gene are SGHRS and YFSETQ. Losses at the gene ends were 4 bases for V and 8 bases for J; bases not matched to a gene: 8. The CDR3 loop reads CASSTAPGGDEQFF. For the CDR3, the DNA is TGCGCCAGCAGCACCGCCCCCGGGGGGGATGAGCAGTTCTTC.